These 12 T cell receptor beta chains share one sample of origin, sequenced in a study of control samples from healthy donors and cancer patients. Sequenced by immunoSEQ multiplex PCR; TCRdb stores in-frame clones only, minus some. The sample records around 130,000 clones, approximately 94% being singletons. The specimen was PBMCs. These receptors all stem from a man aged 45-60 years with head and neck cancer.

This clone was recorded only once. The rearrangement joins TRBV18 to TRBJ2-1, with D perhaps given as TRBD1 or TRBD2 (5 bases each). CDR3 size: 18 residues. Germline-derived CDR1 and CDR2 are KGHSH and LQKENI. Trimming pared 2 bases from V and 6 bases from J, leaving 23 bases between. CDR3 region: CASSPTFWDDHRPNEQFF. The CDR3 region has the DNA TGTGCCAGCTCACCAACGTTTTGGGACGATCATAGGCCCAATGAGCAGTTCTTC. The full variable domain, completed using reference TRBV18 and TRBJ2-1, is NAGVMQNPRHLVRRRGQEARLRCSPMKGHSHVYWYRQLPEEGLKFMVYLQKENIIDESGMPKERFSAEFPKEGPSILRIQQVVRGDSAAYFCASSPTFWDDHRPNEQFFGPGTRLTVL.

This chain uses TRBV29-1 with TRBJ1-2; 7 positions agree with TRBD1. The CDR3 consists of 14 residues. J was trimmed by 4 bases and V by 6 bases; bases with no gene match: 11. From germline, CDR1 is SQVTM and CDR2 ANQGSEA. The CDR3 nucleotides read TGCAGCGTCAAGACCGGGACAGAGTCCTATGGCTACACCTTC. Its translation: CSVKTGTESYGYTF.

The rearrangement uses TRBV20-1 and TRBJ2-5; D not certain. Germline loops: CDR1 DFQATT, CDR2 SNEGSKA (reference sequence). The CDR3 is 11 residues long. Trimming took 6 bases from V and 4 from J, leaving 9 bases between them. DNA of the CDR3: TGCAGTGCCCCAATAGGAGAGACCCAGTACTTC. This codes for CSAPIGETQYF.

The chain joins TRBV7-8 to TRBJ1-1; D perhaps matches TRBD1 (6 bases). The length of the CDR3 is 15 residues. Trimming cost V 0 bases and J 4 bases, with 12 bases left between them. Germline lookup yields CDR1 SGHVS and CDR2 FQNEAQ. CDR3 region: CASSLAGRGFTEAFF. The CDR3 bases are TGTGCCAGCAGCTTAGCCGGCAGGGGATTCACTGAAGCTTTCTTT.

This clone appeared once. The CDR3 sequence is CASSLAGANSPLHF. The CDR3, as DNA: TGCGCCAGCAGCTTAGCGGGCGCCAATTCACCCCTCCACTTT. The chain uses TRBV5-1 and TRBJ1-6; no reliable D call. V lost 2 bases to trimming and J lost 7 bases, with 10 bases between them. The length of the CDR3 is 14 residues. CDR1 SGHRS and CDR2 YFSETQ come from the germline V gene.

This clone was seen only once. The chain couples TRBV3-1 (or the pseudogene TRBV3-2) to TRBJ1-1; no clear D. The CDR3 covers 13 residues. Germline assignment: CDR1 LGHDT and CDR2 YNNKEL (reference sequence). Trimming took off 2 bases at V and 1 base at J, with 5 bases between the two ends. The CDR3: CASSQQRNTEAFF. The CDR3 nucleotides read TGTGCCAGCAGCCAACAGCGGAACACTGAAGCTTTCTTT.

The rearrangement joins TRBV9 to TRBJ1-2; no definite D call. CDR1 is SGDLS, CDR2 YYNGEE, per germline. CDR3 length: 15 residues. Trimming took 3 bases from V and 0 from J, leaving 12 bases between them. The CDR3: CASSETGTSNYGYTF. The CDR3 DNA is TGTGCCAGCAGCGAAACTGGAACCTCTAACTATGGCTACACCTTC.

The chain is built from TRBV2 and TRBJ2-7; no reliable D call. The CDR3 has 11 residues. Trimming left V 5 bases short and J 3 bases short, with 5 bases between. CDR1 is SNHLY and CDR2 is FYNNEI in the germline V gene. This CDR3 reads CASSKYYEQYF. As DNA, the CDR3 is TGTGCCAGCAGTAAATACTACGAGCAGTACTTC. Full variable domain (missing parts from reference TRBV2 and TRBJ2-7): EPEVTQTPSHQVTQMGQEVILRCVPISNHLYFYWYRQILGQKVEFLVSFYNNEISEKSEIFDDQFSVERPDGSNFTLKIRSTKLEDSAMYFCASSKYYEQYFGPGTRLTVT.

This clone was seen just once. The rearrangement links TRBV18 to TRBJ2-5; the D is unclear. The CDR3 runs 14 residues. Trimming took 0 bases from V and 2 from J, leaving 7 bases between them. CDR1 and CDR2 (germline): KGHSH, LQKENI. This CDR3 reads CASSPPLTQETQYF. CDR3 coding DNA: TGTGCCAGCTCACCACCGCTCACTCAAGAGACCCAGTACTTC.

This clone was seen once. The chain joins TRBV12-3 or TRBV12-4 to TRBJ1-1, with D perhaps matching TRBD1 (6 bases). The V end was cut by 4 bases, the J end by 11 bases, with 14 bases between. The CDR3 loop spans 12 amino acids. The CDR3 region has the DNA TGTGCCAGCAGTTCTGGCCTAGGGGGGGCTTTCTTT. It translates to CASSSGLGGAFF.

V gene TRBV19 combines with J gene TRBJ2-2; 10 nucleotides agree with TRBD1. The germline gives CDR1 LNHDA, CDR2 SQIVND (reference sequence). The junction had 8 bases not matched to a gene; V was cut back by 7 bases and J by 0 bases. The CDR3 runs to 17 residues. The CDR3 protein is CASTQAGQGANTGELFF. The CDR3 DNA sequence: TGTGCCAGTACCCAGGCAGGACAGGGGGCGAACACCGGGGAGCTGTTTTTT.

In its sample, this clone was seen once. This chain connects TRBV2 to TRBJ1-1; 8 bases align to TRBD1. Looked up from germline, CDR1 is SNHLY and CDR2 is FYNNEI. Trimming at V came to 7 bases and at J to 7 bases, leaving 14 bases not matched to a gene. The CDR3 runs 15 residues. The CDR3 nucleotides read TGTGCCAGCACCCCTTCGGCAGGGGGCCTTGATGAAGCTTTCTTT. This encodes CASTPSAGGLDEAFF. Full variable domain (missing parts from reference TRBV2 and TRBJ1-1): EPEVTQTPSHQVTQMGQEVILRCVPISNHLYFYWYRQILGQKVEFLVSFYNNEISEKSEIFDDQFSVERPDGSNFTLKIRSTKLEDSAMYFCASTPSAGGLDEAFFGQGTRLTVV.